This TCR beta chain was identified in a study of CD8 T cells in ankylosing spondylitis. This clonotype was seen repeatedly, ten times or more. Antigen: not known. Study-wide findings and caveats: For ankylosing spondylitis blood, a TCR beta motif of seven to nine highly homologous variants appeared characteristic. CD8+ disease-linked clones were present at relatively low frequencies in blood. Past studies reported some motif variants in reactive arthritis synovial fluid and blood.

This CDR3 is built from 13 residues. Germline V gene lookup returns CDR1 DFQATT and CDR2 SNEGSKA (reference sequence). Quantitative barcoded 5'-RACE was used to prepare TCR beta libraries. One entry per CDR3 protein results from TCRdb running MiXCR on the 5' RACE reads. Seen here are approximately 250,000 distinct CDR3 sequences, 20% to 30% observed once, and the top ten hold more than 0.6%. V gene TRBV20-1 combines with J gene TRBJ2-3; 10 positions match TRBD1. Sequenced input: blood, either unsorted or a sorted T cell fraction (not recorded which). This clonotype was obtained from a male donor with ankylosing spondylitis or in good health (not recorded which). As DNA, the CDR3 is TGCAGCCTCCGGGACAGGGGAGGAGATACGCAGTATTTT. It specifies CSLRDRGGDTQYF.